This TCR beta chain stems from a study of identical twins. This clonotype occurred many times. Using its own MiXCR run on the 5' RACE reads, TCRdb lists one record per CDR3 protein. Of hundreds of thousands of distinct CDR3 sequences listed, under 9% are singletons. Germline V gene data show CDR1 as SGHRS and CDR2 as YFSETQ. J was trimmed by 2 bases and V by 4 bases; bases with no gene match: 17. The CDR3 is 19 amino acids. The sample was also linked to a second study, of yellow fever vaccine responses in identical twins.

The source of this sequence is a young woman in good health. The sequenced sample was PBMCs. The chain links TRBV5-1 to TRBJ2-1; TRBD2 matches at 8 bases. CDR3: CASSLRTSLSVLTYNEQFF. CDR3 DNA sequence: TGCGCCAGCAGCCTAAGGACTAGCTTATCAGTGCTCACCTACAATGAGCAGTTCTTC.